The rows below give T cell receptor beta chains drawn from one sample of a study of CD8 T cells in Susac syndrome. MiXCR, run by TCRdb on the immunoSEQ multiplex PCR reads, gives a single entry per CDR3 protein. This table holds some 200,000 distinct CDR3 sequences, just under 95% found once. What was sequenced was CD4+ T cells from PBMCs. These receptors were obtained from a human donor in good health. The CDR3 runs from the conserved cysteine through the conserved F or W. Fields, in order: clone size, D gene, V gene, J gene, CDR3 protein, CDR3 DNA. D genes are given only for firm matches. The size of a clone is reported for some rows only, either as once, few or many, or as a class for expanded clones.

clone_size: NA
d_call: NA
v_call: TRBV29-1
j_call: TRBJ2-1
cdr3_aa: CSVDRTGREQFF
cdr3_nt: TGCAGCGTTGACAGAACAGGGCGTGAGCAGTTCTTC

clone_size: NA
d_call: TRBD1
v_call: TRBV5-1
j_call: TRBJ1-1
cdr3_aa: CASSTDRAGPEAFF
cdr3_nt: TGCGCCAGCAGCACAGACAGGGCTGGGCCTGAAGCTTTCTTT

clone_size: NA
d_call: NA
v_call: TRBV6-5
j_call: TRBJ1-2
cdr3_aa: CASRSGPRRGYTF
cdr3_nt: TGTGCCAGCAGAAGTGGACCTAGGCGTGGCTACACCTTC

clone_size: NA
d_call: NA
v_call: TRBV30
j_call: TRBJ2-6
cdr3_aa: CAWSQESSGANVLTF
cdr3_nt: TGTGCCTGGAGCCAGGAAAGCTCTGGGGCCAACGTCCTGACTTTC

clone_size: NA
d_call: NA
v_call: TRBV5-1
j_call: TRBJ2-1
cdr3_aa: CASSSGQAPGEQFF
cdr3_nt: TGCGCCAGCAGCTCGGGGCAGGCGCCGGGTGAGCAGTTCTTC

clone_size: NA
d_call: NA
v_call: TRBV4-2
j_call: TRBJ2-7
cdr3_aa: CASSQENEQYF
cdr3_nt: TGTGCCAGCAGCCAAGAAAACGAGCAGTACTTC

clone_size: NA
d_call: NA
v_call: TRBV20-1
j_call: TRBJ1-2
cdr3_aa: CSAAGASDYGYTF
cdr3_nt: TGCAGTGCTGCTGGGGCATCGGACTATGGCTACACCTTC

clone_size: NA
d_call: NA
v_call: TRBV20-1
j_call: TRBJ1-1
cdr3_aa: CSASRGGGTEAFF
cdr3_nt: TGCAGTGCTAGTCGGGGGGGTGGCACTGAAGCTTTCTTT

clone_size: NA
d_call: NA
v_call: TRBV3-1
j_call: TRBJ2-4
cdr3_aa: CASSLSVPRNIQYF
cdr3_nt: TGTGCCAGCAGCCTCTCGGTACCAAGAAACATTCAGTACTTC

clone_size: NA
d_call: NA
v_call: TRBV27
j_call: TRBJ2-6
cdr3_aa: CASRQAGTGANVLTF
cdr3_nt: TGTGCCAGCAGGCAGGCCGGAACTGGGGCCAACGTCCTGACTTTC

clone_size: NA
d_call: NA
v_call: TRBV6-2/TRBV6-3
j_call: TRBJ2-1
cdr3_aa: CAGSLSSYNEQFF
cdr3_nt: TGTGCCGGTTCACTTAGCTCCTACAATGAGCAGTTCTTC

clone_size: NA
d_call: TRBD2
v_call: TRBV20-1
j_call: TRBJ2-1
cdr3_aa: CSAPWTSGSRNEQFF
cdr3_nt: TGCAGTGCCCCTTGGACTAGCGGGAGTAGGAATGAGCAGTTCTTC

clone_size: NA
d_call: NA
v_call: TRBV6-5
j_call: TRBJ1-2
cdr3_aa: CASSYSRGSYGYTF
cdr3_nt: TGTGCCAGCAGTTACTCACGGGGTTCCTATGGCTACACCTTC

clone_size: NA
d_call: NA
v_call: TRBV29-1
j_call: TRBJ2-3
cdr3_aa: CSVHRDTTSTDTQYF
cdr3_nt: TGCAGCGTCCACAGGGACACCACTAGCACAGATACGCAGTATTTT

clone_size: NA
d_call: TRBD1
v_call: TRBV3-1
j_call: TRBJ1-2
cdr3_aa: CASSPRDRGQRGYTF
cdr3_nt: TGTGCCAGCAGCCCCCGGGACAGGGGGCAAAGGGGCTACACCTTC

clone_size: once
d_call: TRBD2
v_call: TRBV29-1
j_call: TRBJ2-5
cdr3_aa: CSVEKREGRETQYF
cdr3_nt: TGCAGCGTTGAGAAGCGGGAGGGCCGAGAGACCCAGTACTTC

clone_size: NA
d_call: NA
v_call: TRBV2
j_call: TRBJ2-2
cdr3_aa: CASRLGGTGELFF
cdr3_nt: TGTGCCAGCAGATTGGGGGGCACCGGGGAGCTGTTTTTT

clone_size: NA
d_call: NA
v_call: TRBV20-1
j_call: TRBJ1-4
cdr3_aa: CSARRPGDEKLFF
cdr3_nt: TGCAGTGCTAGAAGGCCAGGGGATGAAAAACTGTTTTTT

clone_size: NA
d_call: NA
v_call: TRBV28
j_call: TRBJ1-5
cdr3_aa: CASNKATGVRPQHF
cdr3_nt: TGTGCCAGCAATAAGGCAACGGGGGTTCGGCCCCAGCATTTT

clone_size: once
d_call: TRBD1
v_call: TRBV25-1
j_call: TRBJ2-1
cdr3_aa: CASSEPGQGIPEQFF
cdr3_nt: TGTGCCAGCAGTGAACCGGGACAGGGGATTCCTGAGCAGTTCTTC

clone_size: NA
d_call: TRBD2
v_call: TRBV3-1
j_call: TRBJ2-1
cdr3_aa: CASSQEFLADRDEQFF
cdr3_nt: TGTGCCAGCAGCCAAGAGTTCCTAGCGGATAGGGATGAGCAGTTCTTC

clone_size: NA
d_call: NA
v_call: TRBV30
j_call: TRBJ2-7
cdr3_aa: CAWRGEGHSYEQYF
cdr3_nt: TGTGCCTGGAGGGGAGAGGGCCACTCCTACGAGCAGTACTTC

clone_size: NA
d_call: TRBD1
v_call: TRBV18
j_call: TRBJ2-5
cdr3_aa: CASGGTDRSQETQYF
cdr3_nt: TGTGCCAGCGGAGGAACGGACAGGAGCCAAGAGACCCAGTACTTC

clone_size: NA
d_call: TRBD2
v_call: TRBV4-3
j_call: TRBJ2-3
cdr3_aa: CASSQDLAGGSTDTQYF
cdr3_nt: TGCGCCAGCAGCCAAGATTTGGCGGGAGGGAGCACAGATACGCAGTATTTT

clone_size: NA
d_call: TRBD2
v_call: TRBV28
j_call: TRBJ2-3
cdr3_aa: CASSLTRTRSSTDTQYF
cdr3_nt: TGTGCCAGCAGTTTAACCAGGACTAGATCTAGCACAGATACGCAGTATTTT

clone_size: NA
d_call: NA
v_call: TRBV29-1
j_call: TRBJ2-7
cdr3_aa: CSVEGRTYEQYF
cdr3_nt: TGCAGCGTTGAAGGACGAACCTACGAGCAGTACTTC

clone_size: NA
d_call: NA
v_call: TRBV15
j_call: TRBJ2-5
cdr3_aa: CATSRGLGPEGETQNF
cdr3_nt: TGTGCCACCAGCAGAGGTCTCGGCCCCGAGGGAGAGACCCAGAACTTC

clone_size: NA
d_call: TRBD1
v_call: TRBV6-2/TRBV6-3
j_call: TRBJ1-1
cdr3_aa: CASLGPGGNTEAFF
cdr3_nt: TGTGCCAGCTTAGGTCCAGGGGGGAACACTGAAGCTTTCTTT

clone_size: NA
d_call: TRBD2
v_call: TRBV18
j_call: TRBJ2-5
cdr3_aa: CASSNGLAETQYF
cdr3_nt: TGTGCCAGCTCAAACGGACTAGCGGAGACCCAGTACTTC

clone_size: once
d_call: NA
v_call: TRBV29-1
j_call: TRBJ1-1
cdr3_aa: CSVGLTGNTEAFF
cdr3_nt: TGCAGCGTTGGATTGACGGGGAACACTGAAGCTTTCTTT

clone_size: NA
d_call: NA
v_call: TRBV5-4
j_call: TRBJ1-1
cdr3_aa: CASSLGHINTEAFF
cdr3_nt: TGTGCCAGCAGCTTAGGACACATTAACACTGAAGCTTTCTTT

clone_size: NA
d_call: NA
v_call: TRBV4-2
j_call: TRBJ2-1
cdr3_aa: CASSQTLASASYNEQFF
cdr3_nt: TGTGCCAGCAGCCAGACCCTCGCTAGCGCCTCCTACAATGAGCAGTTCTTC

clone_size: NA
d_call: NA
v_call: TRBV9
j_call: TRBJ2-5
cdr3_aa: CASSAHQETQYF
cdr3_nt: TGTGCCAGCAGCGCCCACCAAGAGACCCAGTACTTC

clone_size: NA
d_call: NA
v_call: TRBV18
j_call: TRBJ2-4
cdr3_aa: CASSPPATGIQYF
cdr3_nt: TGTGCCAGCTCACCACCAGCAACGGGCATTCAGTACTTC

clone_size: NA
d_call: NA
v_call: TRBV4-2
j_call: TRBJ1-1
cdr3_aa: CASSQDWGATEAFF
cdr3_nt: TGTGCCAGCAGCCAAGATTGGGGGGCCACTGAAGCTTTCTTT

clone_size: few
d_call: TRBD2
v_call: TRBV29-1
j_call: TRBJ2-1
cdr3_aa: CSVGTGTSDEQFF
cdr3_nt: TGCAGCGTTGGGACCGGGACTAGCGATGAGCAGTTCTTC

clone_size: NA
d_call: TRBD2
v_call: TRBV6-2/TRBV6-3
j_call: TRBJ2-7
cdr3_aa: CASNRLAGGYSYEQYF
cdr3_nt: TGTGCCAGCAATCGACTAGCGGGAGGTTACTCCTACGAGCAGTACTTC

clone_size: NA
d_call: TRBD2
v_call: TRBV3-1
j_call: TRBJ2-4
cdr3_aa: CASSSGTSKNIQYF
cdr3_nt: TGTGCCAGCAGCTCCGGGACTAGCAAAAACATTCAGTACTTC

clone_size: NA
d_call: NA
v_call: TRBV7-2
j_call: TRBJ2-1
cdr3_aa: CASSSPPASYNEQFF
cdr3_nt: TGTGCCAGCAGCTCCCCCCCTGCGTCCTACAATGAGCAGTTCTTC